This T cell receptor (beta chain) derives from a study of radiotherapy plus CTLA-4 blockade in lung cancer. About the study: Across the patients, objective responses occurred in more than 15%, and disease control in 30% to 40%. Study results and caveats: An expansion of tumor-derived TCR clones occurred in blood after radiotherapy plus ipilimumab. Alongside interferon-beta, early blood T cell clone dynamics were reportedly the best predictor of response.

Details on this clone: Antigen unknown.

The CDR3 is made up of 15 amino acids. Germline values: CDR1 SGHTA, CDR2 FQGTGA. V was pared by 1 base and J by 1 base, with 7 bases between. Clones were sequenced by immunoSEQ multiplex PCR, and TCRdb holds only the in-frame ones, with some missing. The sample shows 80,000 to 100,000 clones, approximately 78% of them seen only once. The chain is built from TRBV7-3 and TRBJ2-2; no clear D. The TCR originated in a human donor with non-small cell lung cancer who had a partial response to radiotherapy plus ipilimumab. Sequenced material: peripheral blood, taken from a patient treated with radiotherapy plus ipilimumab. The CDR3 here is CASSLNAVNTGELFF. The CDR3 coding sequence is TGTGCCAGCAGCTTAAACGCGGTGAACACCGGGGAGCTGTTTTTT. The whole variable domain, remainder taken from reference TRBV7-3 and TRBJ2-2, is GAGVSQTPSNKVTEKGKYVELRCDPISGHTALYWYRQSLGQGPEFLIYFQGTGAADDSGLPNDRFFAVRPEGSVSTLKIQRTERGDSAVYLCASSLNAVNTGELFFGEGSRLTVL.